The 5 T cell receptor beta chains below all came from one sample that was sequenced in a study of identifying expanded T cells in peripheral blood (dated by TCRdb to between 2018 and 2020). The library was generated by the immunoSEQ multiplex PCR assay. TCRdb retrieved this table from immuneACCESS and kept in-frame rearrangements only. Not all clones are present; in checked studies, unresolved V genes account for under half, and no reason is known for the remainder. The sample table records some 78,000 clones; around 90% of these occur just once. 15% to 20% of the sample lies in the top ten. The sample comprised blood. Every receptor here comes from a person between 18 and 69 years old in good health.

V gene TRBV5-1 combines with J gene TRBJ2-3; D may be TRBD1 (6 bases). Trimming shortened V by 3 bases and J by 2 bases, and 13 bases separated the two germline ends. Germline lookup yields CDR1 SGHRS and CDR2 YFSETQ. This CDR3 region has 15 residues. The chain's CDR3 is CASSSSGANTDTQYF. CDR3 in DNA: TGCGCCAGCAGCTCTTCAGGGGCAAACACAGATACGCAGTATTTT.

This rearrangement joins TRBV27 to TRBJ2-5; D could derive from TRBD1 or TRBD2 (5 bases each). V lost 6 bases and J lost 0, with 11 bases in between. CDR3 size: 14 residues. Germline-derived CDR1 and CDR2 are MNHEY and SMNVEV (reference sequence). In nucleotides, the CDR3 is TGTGCCAGCAGGGGGACGGCGTACCAAGAGACCCAGTACTTC. It translates to CASRGTAYQETQYF.

The V call is TRBV27, the J call TRBJ2-2; 9 nucleotides line up with TRBD1. CDR1 and CDR2 from the germline V gene are MNHEY and SMNVEV (reference sequence). The J segment lost 4 bases and the V segment lost 3 bases, leaving 3 bases of the junction unmatched. The CDR3 contains 15 residues. The CDR3 nucleotides read TGTGCCAGCAGTTTGGGACAGGGCTTCACCGGGGAGCTGTTTTTT. Protein sequence: CASSLGQGFTGELFF.

The J gene is TRBJ2-3, the V gene TRBV27; 8 bases are shared with TRBD2. The CDR3 runs to 16 residues. Trimming took 2 bases from V and 2 from J; bases not matched to a gene: 6. Per germline, CDR1 MNHEY and CDR2 SMNVEV (reference sequence). The CDR3 sequence: CASSLGGGGYTDTQYF. CDR3 in DNA: TGTGCCAGCAGTTTAGGAGGCGGGGGGTACACAGATACGCAGTATTTT.

The V call is TRBV7-2, the J call TRBJ2-5, with no clear D. V gave up 5 bases and J gave up 1 base, with 14 bases separating them. The germline V gene has CDR1 SGHTA and CDR2 FQGNSA. The CDR3 spans 15 residues. The CDR3 DNA follows: TGTGCCAGCAGCCCGCTGGGGTTCCCCCAAGAGACCCAGTACTTC. As protein: CASSPLGFPQETQYF.